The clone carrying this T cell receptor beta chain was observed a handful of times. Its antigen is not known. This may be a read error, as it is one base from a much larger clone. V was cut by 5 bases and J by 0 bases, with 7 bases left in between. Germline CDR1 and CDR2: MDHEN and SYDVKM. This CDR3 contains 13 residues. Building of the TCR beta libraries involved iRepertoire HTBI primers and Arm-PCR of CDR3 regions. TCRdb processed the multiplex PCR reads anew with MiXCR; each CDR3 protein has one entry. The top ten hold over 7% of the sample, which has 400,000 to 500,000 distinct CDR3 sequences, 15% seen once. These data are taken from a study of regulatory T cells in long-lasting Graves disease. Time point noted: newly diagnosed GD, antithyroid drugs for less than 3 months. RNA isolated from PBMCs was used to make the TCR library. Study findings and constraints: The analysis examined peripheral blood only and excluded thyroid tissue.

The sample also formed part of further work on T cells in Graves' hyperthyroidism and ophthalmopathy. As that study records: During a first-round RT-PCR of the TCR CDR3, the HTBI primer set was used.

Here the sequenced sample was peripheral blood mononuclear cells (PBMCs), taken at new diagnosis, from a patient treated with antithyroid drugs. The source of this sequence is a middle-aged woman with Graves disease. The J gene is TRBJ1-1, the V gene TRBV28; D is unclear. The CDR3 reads CASSSGMNTEAFF. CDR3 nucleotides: TGTGCCAGCAGTAGTGGGATGAACACTGAAGCTTTCTTT. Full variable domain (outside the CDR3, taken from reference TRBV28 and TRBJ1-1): DVKVTQSSRYLVKRTGEKVFLECVQDMDHENMFWYRQDPGLGLRLIYFSYDVKMKEKGDIPEGYSVSREKKERFSLILESASTNQTSMYLCASSSGMNTEAFFGQGTRLTVV.